The clone carrying this TCR beta chain showed up just a few times. Antigen unknown. A J-beta primer mix and a sample-barcoded 5' primer were used in a second PCR of about 7 to 12 cycles. A single record per CDR3 protein comes from TCRdb applying MiXCR to the 5' RACE reads. The sample includes about 930,000 distinct CDR3 sequences, approximately 32% of them seen just once. The CDR3 has 16 amino acids. Germline V lookup: CDR1 SGHVS, CDR2 FNYEAQ. V shed 5 bases and J shed 2 bases, with 17 bases lying between them. This entry belongs to a study of blood T cells in healthy people across ages. The wider study: Researchers report that template switching captured about one barcoded beta molecule per two T cells. Study results and limitations: Both higher diversity and more naive CD4+ cells marked long-lived donors when set against aged donors.

The sample also formed part of further work on T cells of mothers and their children. From that study: Mothers gave over 8 million TCR beta CDR3 reads each, and children roughly 3.3 million each.

This clonotype originated in a woman aged 40 to 50 in good health. The rearrangement links TRBV7-6 to TRBJ2-3; D might be TRBD1 or TRBD2, each matching 5 bases. Material: blood. The CDR3 DNA sequence: TGTGCCAGCAGCCCATATTCCGGGACGGTCACAGATACGCAGTATTTT. It encodes CASSPYSGTVTDTQYF.